A single sample is the source of the 8 T cell receptor beta chains below, sequenced in a study of blood T cell repertoires in COVID-19. Repertoires were generated with immunoSEQ multiplex PCR, while TCRdb's copy carries only in-frame clones and drops some. The sample lists some 250,000 clones; approximately 83% were seen once. Sequencing input: PBMCs or T cells enriched from blood (not recorded which). These receptors originate from a woman aged 40-49 years with acute COVID-19.

The chain joins TRBV5-6 to TRBJ2-5, with D possibly matching TRBD1 (5 bases). The V and J ends lost 0 bases and 4 bases respectively, with 10 bases between them. Per germline, CDR1 SGHDT and CDR2 YYEEEE. CDR3 length: 14 residues. The CDR3 nucleotides read TGTGCCAGCAGCTTGGGGAGCCAGGGAGAGACCCAGTACTTC. The encoded protein is CASSLGSQGETQYF. Full variable domain (rest looked up from reference TRBV5-6 and TRBJ2-5): DAGVTQSPTHLIKTRGQQVTLRCSPKSGHDTVSWYQQALGQGPQFIFQYYEEEERQRGNFPDRFSGHQFPNYSSELNVNALLLGDSALYLCASSLGSQGETQYFGPGTRLLVL.

The chain has TRBV2 and TRBJ1-6; D perhaps matches TRBD1 (5 bases). CDR1 and CDR2 (germline): SNHLY, FYNNEI. V gave up 7 bases and J gave up 7 bases, with 11 bases separating them. CDR3 length: 13 amino acids. CDR3 coding DNA: TGTGCCAGCACCAGGGTAATGAATTCACCCCTCCACTTT. Its translation: CASTRVMNSPLHF.

This chain uses TRBV7-8 with TRBJ1-5; D is perhaps TRBD1 (5 bases). The CDR3 is 16 residues long. V shed 4 bases and J shed 4 bases, with 17 bases lying between them. Germline-derived CDR1 and CDR2 are SGHVS and FQNEAQ. CDR3 in DNA: TGTGCCAGCAGCTCAGAGGTGAGGGGAGGTAATCAGCCCCAGCATTTT. Protein sequence: CASSSEVRGGNQPQHF.

This clone was counted between two and nine times. The chain is built from TRBV2 and TRBJ2-7; 7 nucleotides agree with TRBD2. The trim removed 9 bases at V and 0 bases at J, leaving 5 bases unmatched. CDR3 length equals 13 residues. Germline-derived CDR1 and CDR2 are SNHLY and FYNNEI. CDR3 coding DNA: TGTGCCAGTAGCCGCGGGAGCTCCTACGAGCAGTACTTC. Its protein product is CASSRGSSYEQYF.

The chain couples TRBV9 to TRBJ2-2; 9 nucleotides align to TRBD1. CDR1 SGDLS and CDR2 YYNGEE come from the germline V gene. This CDR3 spans 15 amino acids. V trimming: 4 bases; J trimming: 6 bases; junction bases outside the gene matches: 7. The CDR3 sequence: CASSMTGTGPGELFF. For the CDR3, the DNA is TGTGCCAGCAGCATGACCGGGACAGGGCCCGGGGAGCTGTTTTTT.

The CDR3 protein is CASSLRASGRAHGGDTQYF. Written as DNA, the CDR3 is TGTGCCAGCAGCCTCCGGGCTAGCGGGAGGGCGCATGGGGGAGATACGCAGTATTTT. The rearrangement links TRBV11-2 to TRBJ2-3; 12 bases line up with TRBD2. The germline V gene encodes CDR1 SGHAT and CDR2 FQNNGV. This CDR3 is built from 19 residues. Losses at the gene ends were 5 bases for V and 5 bases for J; bases not matched to a gene: 17.

The V and J genes are TRBV4-1 and TRBJ2-2, with 11 bases fitting TRBD2. CDR3 length: 17 amino acids. Germline V gives CDR1 MGHRA, CDR2 YSYEKL. V lost 2 bases to trimming and J lost 5 bases; unmatched junction nucleotides: 7. For the CDR3, the DNA is TGCGCCAGCAGCCAACCTAGCGGGAGGACCACTACCGGGGAGCTGTTTTTT. Amino acids: CASSQPSGRTTTGELFF.

This chain uses TRBV19 with TRBJ1-5; 9 bases match TRBD1. V was pared by 6 bases and J by 6 bases, with 9 bases of the junction left unmatched. The CDR3 contains 15 residues. The V gene's germline CDR1 is LNHDA and CDR2 SQIVND (reference sequence). This CDR3 is CASRTGTGTLQPQHF. CDR3 bases: TGTGCCAGTAGAACCGGGACAGGGACTCTTCAGCCCCAGCATTTT.